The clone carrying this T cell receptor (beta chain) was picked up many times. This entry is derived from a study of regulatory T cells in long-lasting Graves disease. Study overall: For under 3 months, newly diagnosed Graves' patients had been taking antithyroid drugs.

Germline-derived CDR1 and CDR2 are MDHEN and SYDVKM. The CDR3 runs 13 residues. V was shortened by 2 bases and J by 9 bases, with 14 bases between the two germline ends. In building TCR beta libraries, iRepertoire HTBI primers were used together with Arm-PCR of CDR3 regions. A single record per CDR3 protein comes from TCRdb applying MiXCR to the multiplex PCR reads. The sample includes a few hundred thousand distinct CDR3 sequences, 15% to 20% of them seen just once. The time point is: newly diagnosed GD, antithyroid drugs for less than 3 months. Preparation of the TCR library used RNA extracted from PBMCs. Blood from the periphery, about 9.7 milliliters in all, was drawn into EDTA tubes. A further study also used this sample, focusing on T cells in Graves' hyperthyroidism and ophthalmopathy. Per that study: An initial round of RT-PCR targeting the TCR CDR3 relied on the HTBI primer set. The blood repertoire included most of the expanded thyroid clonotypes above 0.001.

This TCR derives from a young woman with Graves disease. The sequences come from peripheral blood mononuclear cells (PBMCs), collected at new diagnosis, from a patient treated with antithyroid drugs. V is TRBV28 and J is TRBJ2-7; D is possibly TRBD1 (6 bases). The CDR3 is CASSLGRFRGQYF. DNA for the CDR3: TGTGCCAGCAGTTTAGGCCGGTTCAGGGGGCAGTACTTC.